This is a list of T cell receptor beta chains from one sample in a study of post-analysis software for immune sequencing data. TCRdb ran MiXCR on the PCR reads and lists one entry per CDR3 protein. The data show about half a million distinct CDR3 sequences, roughly 45% seen once. Sequencing was carried out using blood. Receptors were obtained from a girl under 18 with multiple sclerosis. The CDR3 runs from the conserved cysteine through the conserved F or W. A D gene is named only where the DNA matches it firmly. Expanded clones are given a class, and other clones once, few, many or no size at all.

10,many,TRBJ2-1,TRBV29-1,TRBD2,TGCAGCGTGGGGAGGGATGAGCAGTTCTTC,CSVGRDEQFF
15,few,TRBJ2-1,TRBV20-1,TRBD2,TGCAGTGCTAGAGGGATAGCGGGAGCCTACAATGAGCAGTTCTTC,CSARGIAGAYNEQFF
13,NA,TRBJ2-3,TRBV6-6,NA,TGTGCCAGCAGTTACAGGGTGTCGGATACGCAGTATTTT,CASSYRVSDTQYF
14,few,TRBJ2-7,TRBV6-1,NA,TGTGCCAGCAGTGACAGGGGTTTCTCCTACGAGCAGTACTTC,CASSDRGFSYEQYF
16,NA,TRBJ1-2,TRBV5-1,TRBD1,TGCGCCAGCAGCACGGGACAGGGGGCACCTAACTATGGCTACACCTTC,CASSTGQGAPNYGYTF
13,NA,TRBJ1-1,TRBV20-1,TRBD1,TGCAGTGCTCCTACAGGGGCCTTCACTGAAGCTTTCTTT,CSAPTGAFTEAFF
15,NA,TRBJ1-2,TRBV6-5,TRBD1,TGTGCCAGCTCTCCGGACAGGGGGCCCCTCTATGGCTACACCTTC,CASSPDRGPLYGYTF
15,NA,TRBJ1-2,TRBV20-1,NA,TGCAGTGCTCATAACCCGGACGGACTTGGGGATGGCTACACCTTC,CSAHNPDGLGDGYTF
11,NA,TRBJ2-5,TRBV25-1,NA,TGTGCCAGCAGTGAGGGGAAGACCCAGTACTTC,CASSEGKTQYF
13,NA,TRBJ2-7,TRBV7-9,NA,TGTGCCAGCAGAGTAGGTGGCTCCTACGAGCAGTACTTC,CASRVGGSYEQYF
14,NA,TRBJ2-1,TRBV20-1,NA,TGCAGTGCAGCAGGGGCCTTCCCCAACAATGAGCAGTTCTTC,CSAAGAFPNNEQFF
17,NA,TRBJ2-5,TRBV28,TRBD2,TGTGCCAGCAGACCGAACGGACTAGCGGTCAACCAAGAGACCCAGTACTTC,CASRPNGLAVNQETQYF
11,many,TRBJ2-5,TRBV29-1,NA,TGCAGCGTTGAAGTAGGGGAGACCCAGTACTTC,CSVEVGETQYF
16,NA,TRBJ2-7,TRBV4-1,NA,TGCGCCAGCAGCCAAGATCCTCGGACAGTGAGCTACGAGCAGTACTTC,CASSQDPRTVSYEQYF
15,few,TRBJ2-1,TRBV9,TRBD1,TGTGCCAGCAGCGTAGAAGGAACAGGGGGAGATGAGCAGTTCTTC,CASSVEGTGGDEQFF
15,NA,TRBJ1-2,TRBV12-3/TRBV12-4,NA,TGTGCCAGCAGTTCCATGGACAGCCTCAACTATGGCTACACCTTC,CASSSMDSLNYGYTF
13,few,TRBJ2-7,TRBV27,NA,TGTGCCAGCAGTAATATTCCGGGGCTAGAGCAGTACTTC,CASSNIPGLEQYF
17,few,TRBJ2-7,TRBV28,TRBD2,TGTGCCAGCAGCCTCGGGGGGATCGAAACAAGGTTATACGAGCAGTACTTC,CASSLGGIETRLYEQYF
12,NA,TRBJ2-5,TRBV6-6,NA,TGTGCCAGCAGAGTTAACCAAGAGACCCAGTACTTC,CASRVNQETQYF
13,NA,TRBJ2-1,TRBV7-3,NA,TGTGCCAGCAGCGAGGGCCCTGGGGGTGAGCAGTTCTTC,CASSEGPGGEQFF
15,NA,TRBJ2-1,TRBV7-2,NA,TGTGCCAGCAGCTTATCGGGAGCGTCCTACAATGAGCAGTTCTTC,CASSLSGASYNEQFF
15,many,TRBJ2-5,TRBV20-1,NA,TGCAGTGCTGGAGATCTACGCGGGGTCCAAGAGACCCAGTACTTC,CSAGDLRGVQETQYF